Here is one T cell receptor beta chain with its context. Antigen specificity is unknown. Sequencing of TCR beta was carried out in blood CD8+ and CD4+ T cells. Negative isolation yielded CD8+ and CD4+ T cells; FACS enriched TEMRA cells. After extraction with the RNeasy kit, about 0.45 to 1 ug of the RNA was reverse transcribed using random hexamers. Multiplex immunoSEQ PCR targeted 54 Vbeta and 13 Jbeta TCR beta segments. TCRdb reprocessed the immunoSEQ multiplex PCR reads with MiXCR, giving one entry per CDR3 protein. The sample has around 150,000 distinct CDR3 sequences; roughly 94% are singletons. The data belong to a study of CD8 T cells in Susac syndrome. Whole-study findings and limits: An acknowledgment was made by the study that its TCR sequencing and HLA analysis involved relatively few individuals.

This receptor was identified in a human donor with multiple sclerosis. The sample taken for sequencing was CD4+ T cells from PBMCs.

The CDR3 loop reads CASSHAGMSEQFF. In DNA, the CDR3 is TGTGCCAGCAGCCACGCCGGGATGAGCGAGCAGTTCTTC. V gene TRBV3-1 combines with J gene TRBJ2-1, with D possibly TRBD2 on 5 matching bases. V was clipped by 3 bases and J by 10 bases, with 13 bases between them. The germline V gene has CDR1 LGHDT and CDR2 YNNKEL (reference sequence). The CDR3 has 13 residues.